These 22 T cell receptor beta chains were sequenced from one sample in a study of T cell repertoires in cytomegalovirus infection. MiXCR was run by TCRdb on the reads, yielding one entry per CDR3 protein. This sample has around 740,000 distinct CDR3 sequences, with about a third found just once. The sequencing sample was made of PBMCs. The source of these receptors is a human donor in good health (CMV status not recorded). Some clones in this sample may be carry-over from other donors' samples.

The chain links TRBV19 to TRBJ2-7; the D call may be TRBD1 or TRBD2 (5 bases each). This CDR3 has 14 amino acids. The germline CDR1 and CDR2 sequences are LNHDA and SQIVND (reference sequence). The ends were cut back, 3 bases at V and 2 bases at J, with 11 bases in the middle. The chain's CDR3 is CASSIQLGAYEQYF. Here the CDR3 DNA reads TGTGCCAGTAGTATTCAACTAGGGGCCTACGAGCAGTACTTC.

This clonotype has a handful of counts. This CDR3 reads CASSAHSNGGNEQFF. CDR3 DNA sequence: TGTGCCAGCAGTGCCCATTCTAATGGGGGCAATGAGCAGTTCTTC. V usage is TRBV6-1 and J usage is TRBJ2-1; D assignment may be TRBD1 or TRBD2 (5 bases each). CDR1 is MNHNS, CDR2 SASEGT, per germline. The CDR3 has 15 amino acids. V was trimmed by 4 bases and J by 6 bases, leaving 16 bases between them.

This clonotype showed up just a few times. The chain uses TRBV12-3 or TRBV12-4 and TRBJ2-7; D gene unclear. V lost 1 base and J lost 1, with 23 bases in between. The CDR3 covers 19 residues. CDR3 coding DNA: TGTGCCAGCAGTTTAGGGAGAGCGTCGCTAGGTACCTCATCCTACGAGCAGTACTTC. Translating gives CASSLGRASLGTSSYEQYF.

The genes are TRBV4-2 and TRBJ1-6; no clear D. CDR3 length: 13 residues. The germline V gene has CDR1 LGHNA and CDR2 YNFKEQ. V was clipped by 8 bases and J by 6 bases, with 11 bases between them. The CDR3 region has the DNA TGTGCCAGCTGTCCAGGCGGTAATTCACCCCTCCACTTT. Translating it yields CASCPGGNSPLHF.

The chain recombines TRBV5-1 with TRBJ1-2, with D unresolved. Per the germline V gene, CDR1 is SGHRS and CDR2 is YFSETQ. Trimming stripped 0 bases from V and 7 bases from J, with 13 bases between. The CDR3 is 14 residues long. In nucleotides, the CDR3 is TGCGCCAGCAGCTTGGAATTTGTAGACTCTGGCTACACCTTC. It yields the protein CASSLEFVDSGYTF.

This clonotype was recorded once. This chain uses TRBV5-1 with TRBJ1-4; 7 bases align to TRBD1. Germline V lookup: CDR1 SGHRS, CDR2 YFSETQ. There are 15 residues in the CDR3. Losses at the gene ends were 3 bases for V and 7 bases for J; bases not matched to a gene: 9. CDR3: CASSSRDRESEKLFF. The CDR3 nucleotides are TGCGCCAGCAGCTCGCGTGACAGGGAAAGTGAAAAACTGTTTTTT.

The chain carries TRBV7-6 and TRBJ2-5; 15 nucleotides agree with TRBD2. V shed 3 bases and J 2 bases; nucleotides not matched to a gene: 4. Germline V gene lookup returns CDR1 SGHVS and CDR2 FNYEAQ. The CDR3 is 17 amino acids. The CDR3 region is CASSFWTSGRAQETQYF. The CDR3 DNA reads as TGTGCCAGCAGCTTTTGGACTAGCGGGAGGGCACAAGAGACCCAGTACTTC.

This clonotype was counted between two and nine times. The genes are TRBV7-9 and TRBJ2-5; D not resolved. Germline assignment: CDR1 SEHNR and CDR2 FQNEAQ (reference sequence). The V end was cut by 3 bases, the J end by 4 bases, with 6 bases between. There are 12 residues in the CDR3. CDR3 sequence (DNA): TGTGCCAGCAGCTTCTCTGCAGAGACCCAGTACTTC. Translated: CASSFSAETQYF.

The chain has TRBV7-9 and TRBJ1-2; no definite D call. Germline assignment: CDR1 SEHNR and CDR2 FQNEAQ (reference sequence). Trimming pared 1 base from V and 4 bases from J, leaving 10 bases between. The CDR3 runs 14 residues. The CDR3 bases are TGTGCCAGCAGCTTAGTTGGGGAAGCCTATGGCTACACCTTC. It translates to CASSLVGEAYGYTF.

This clonotype was counted a single time. This chain links TRBV20-1 with TRBJ1-1; D is perhaps TRBD1 (6 bases). The CDR3 has 13 residues. CDR1 and CDR2 (germline): DFQATT, SNEGSKA (reference sequence). Trimming removed 7 bases at V and 1 base at J, with 13 bases between. CDR3 DNA: TGCAGTGAAACGGGACAAGCGAACACTGAAGCTTTCTTT. Protein: CSETGQANTEAFF.

V is TRBV5-1 and J is TRBJ1-2; weak D call: TRBD1 (5 bases). Deletions cut 4 bases from V and 4 bases from J, with 14 bases between. The germline V gene has CDR1 SGHRS and CDR2 YFSETQ. This CDR3 spans 14 amino acids. The CDR3 spells CASSPDTKTYGYTF. Here the CDR3 DNA reads TGCGCCAGCAGCCCGGACACCAAAACCTATGGCTACACCTTC.

This clonotype was seen a handful of times. The V call is TRBV7-9, the J call TRBJ1-4, with a possible D match to TRBD1 (6 bases). There are 15 residues in the CDR3. The germline gives CDR1 SEHNR, CDR2 FQNEAQ (reference sequence). Trimming took 4 bases from V and 4 from J, leaving 13 bases between them. The CDR3 reads CASSSVRGLNEKLFF. The DNA for the CDR3 is TGTGCCAGCAGCTCCGTCCGGGGGCTTAATGAAAAACTGTTTTTT.

The chain employs TRBV3-1 and TRBJ2-7, with TRBD1 identical over 7 bases. Germline V gene data show CDR1 as LGHDT and CDR2 as YNNKEL (reference sequence). With V trimmed by 10 bases and J by 2 bases, 8 bases remained unmatched. The CDR3 has 13 residues. The CDR3 DNA sequence: TGTGCCACTAGACAGGGTTCAGCCTACGAGCAGTACTTC. Protein sequence: CATRQGSAYEQYF.

This clonotype showed up just a few times. The chain is built from TRBV7-2 and TRBJ2-4, with TRBD1 matching over 9 bases. Per the germline V gene, CDR1 is SGHTA and CDR2 is FQGNSA. This CDR3 region has 15 residues. V shed 5 bases, J shed 6 bases, and the junction held 8 bases outside the gene matches. The CDR3 DNA reads as TGTGCCAGCAGCCCTGAGGACAGGGGCCGAAACATTCAGTACTTC. Protein sequence: CASSPEDRGRNIQYF.

This clonotype was seen a few times. This chain connects TRBV19 to TRBJ1-1, with TRBD1 identical over 9 bases. The V gene end was trimmed by 4 bases and the J gene end by 4 bases; junction bases not matched to a gene: 10. Per the germline V gene, CDR1 is LNHDA and CDR2 is SQIVND (reference sequence). The CDR3 is made up of 16 amino acids. CDR3 residues: CASSTLDRGGGTEAFF. The CDR3 DNA is TGTGCCAGTAGTACCTTGGACAGGGGAGGCGGCACTGAAGCTTTCTTT.

In its sample, this clonotype was seen a few times. This chain connects TRBV6-6 to TRBJ2-7; 12 bases map to TRBD2. This CDR3 region has 17 residues. V was pared by 2 bases and J by 3 bases, with 8 bases of the junction left unmatched. Germline V CDR1 and CDR2: MNHNY, SVGAGI (reference sequence). CDR3 sequence (DNA): TGTGCCAGCAGTTACGGACTAGCGGGAAGAATGGGCTACGAGCAGTACTTC. Its protein is CASSYGLAGRMGYEQYF.

V usage is TRBV19 and J usage is TRBJ2-1; D perhaps matches TRBD1 (6 bases). Germline CDR1 and CDR2: LNHDA and SQIVND (reference sequence). This CDR3 has 12 amino acids. The ends were cut back, 10 bases at V and 9 bases at J, with 16 bases in the middle. In DNA, the CDR3 is TGTGCCACCGAGGACAGAGTTTTTGAGCAGTTCTTC. This sequence encodes CATEDRVFEQFF.

This clonotype was seen a handful of times. J is TRBJ2-1 and V is TRBV4-1; D gene uncertain. With 0 bases removed from V and 0 bases from J, the gap between germline ends came to 6 bases. CDR3 size: 15 residues. Germline V gene data show CDR1 as MGHRA and CDR2 as YSYEKL. CDR3 DNA sequence: TGCGCCAGCAGCCAAGAAATAGACTCCTACAATGAGCAGTTCTTC. Amino acid sequence: CASSQEIDSYNEQFF.

This clonotype has just one count. V gene TRBV20-1 combines with J gene TRBJ2-5; TRBD2 aligns across 12 bases. This CDR3 region has 14 residues. Trimming took 6 bases from V and 4 from J; bases not matched to a gene: 6. From germline, CDR1 is DFQATT and CDR2 SNEGSKA (reference sequence). CDR3 loop: CSATTSGSAETQYF. For the CDR3, the DNA is TGCAGTGCAACGACTAGCGGGAGTGCAGAGACCCAGTACTTC.

Only a few counts were recorded for this clonotype. The V call is TRBV27, the J call TRBJ2-5; D is perhaps TRBD2 (6 bases). The germline V and J ends were trimmed by 5 bases and 4 bases, with 17 bases remaining between them. This CDR3 is 15 amino acids long. Germline values: CDR1 MNHEY, CDR2 SMNVEV (reference sequence). CDR3 coding DNA: TGTGCCAGCAGTCCCTTAGCGGAAGCTTTAGAGACCCAGTACTTC. Protein product: CASSPLAEALETQYF.

In its sample, this clonotype was seen a few times. In DNA, the CDR3 is TGTGCCAGCAGTTTAAATGGGGGACTCCCTGGGGCCAACGTCCTGACTTTC. Translation gives CASSLNGGLPGANVLTF. V gene TRBV28 combines with J gene TRBJ2-6, with D maybe TRBD2 (6 bases). V was cut by 2 bases and J by 2 bases, with 13 bases left in between. CDR1 is MDHEN, CDR2 SYDVKM, per germline. The CDR3 runs 17 residues.

CDR3 region: CATSRVQETQYF. CDR3 in DNA: TGTGCCACCAGCAGAGTCCAGGAGACCCAGTACTTC. The chain is built from TRBV15 and TRBJ2-5; the D is unclear. V shed 1 base and J shed 5 bases, with 5 bases lying between them. CDR3 length equals 12 residues. From germline, CDR1 is LNHNV and CDR2 YYDKDF (reference sequence).